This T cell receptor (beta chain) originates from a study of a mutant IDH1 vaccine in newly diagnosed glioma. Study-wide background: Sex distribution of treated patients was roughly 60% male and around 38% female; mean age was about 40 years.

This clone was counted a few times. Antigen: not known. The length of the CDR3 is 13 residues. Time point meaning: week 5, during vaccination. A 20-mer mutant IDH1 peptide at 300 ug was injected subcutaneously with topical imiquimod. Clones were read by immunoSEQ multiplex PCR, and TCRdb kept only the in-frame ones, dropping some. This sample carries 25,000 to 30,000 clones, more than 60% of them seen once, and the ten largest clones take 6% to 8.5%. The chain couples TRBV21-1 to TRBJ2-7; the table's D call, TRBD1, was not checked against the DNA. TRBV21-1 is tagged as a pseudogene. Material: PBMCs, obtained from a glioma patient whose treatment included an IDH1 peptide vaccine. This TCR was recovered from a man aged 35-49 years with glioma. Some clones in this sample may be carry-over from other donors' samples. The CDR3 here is CASSKQGAYEQYF. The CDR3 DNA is TGTGCCAGCAGCAAACAGGGGGCCTACGAGCAGTACTTC.